This TCR beta chain was recorded in a study of early T cells in non-severe SARS-CoV-2 infection. Details on this clonotype: Since a much larger clone is just one base distant, this may be a read error.

Germline CDR1 and CDR2: MRHNA and SNTAGT. The CDR3 is 13 residues long. MiXCR, run by TCRdb on the 5' RACE reads, gives a single entry per CDR3 protein. The sample lists 55,000 to 65,000 distinct CDR3 sequences, roughly a tenth occurring once. The V call is TRBV6-4, the J call TRBJ2-1; D is uncertain. This TCR derives from an adult who was a healthcare worker with PCR-confirmed SARS-CoV-2 infection or an uninfected control (not recorded which). The sample taken for sequencing was whole blood. CDR3 in DNA: TGTGCCAGCAGTGACTCTGCTAACAATAAGCAGTTCTTC. It yields the protein CASSDSANNKQFF.